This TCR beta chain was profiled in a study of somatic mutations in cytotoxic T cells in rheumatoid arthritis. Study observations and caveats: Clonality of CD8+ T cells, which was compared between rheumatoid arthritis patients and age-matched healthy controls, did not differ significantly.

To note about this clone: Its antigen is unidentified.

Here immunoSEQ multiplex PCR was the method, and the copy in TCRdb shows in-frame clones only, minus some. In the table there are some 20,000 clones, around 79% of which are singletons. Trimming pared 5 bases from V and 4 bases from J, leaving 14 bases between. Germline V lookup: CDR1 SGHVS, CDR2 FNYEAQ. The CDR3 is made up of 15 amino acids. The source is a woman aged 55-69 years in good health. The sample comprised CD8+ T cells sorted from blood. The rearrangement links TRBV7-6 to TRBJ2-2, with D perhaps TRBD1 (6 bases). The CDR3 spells CASSPLDRSTGELFF. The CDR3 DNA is TGTGCCAGCAGCCCTTTAGACAGGAGCACCGGGGAGCTGTTTTTT.